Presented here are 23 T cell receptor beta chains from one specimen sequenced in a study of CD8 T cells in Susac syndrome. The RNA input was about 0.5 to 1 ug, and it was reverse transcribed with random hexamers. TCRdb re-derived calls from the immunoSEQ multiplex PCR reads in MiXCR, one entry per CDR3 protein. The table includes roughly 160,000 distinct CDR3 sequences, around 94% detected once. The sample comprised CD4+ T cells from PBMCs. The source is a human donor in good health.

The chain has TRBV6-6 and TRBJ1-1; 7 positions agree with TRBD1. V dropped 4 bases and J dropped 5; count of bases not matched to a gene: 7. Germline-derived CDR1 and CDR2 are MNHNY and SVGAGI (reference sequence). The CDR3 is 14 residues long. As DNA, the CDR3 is TGTGCCAGCAGTTCGAGACAGGGAAGGACTGAAGCTTTCTTT. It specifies CASSSRQGRTEAFF.

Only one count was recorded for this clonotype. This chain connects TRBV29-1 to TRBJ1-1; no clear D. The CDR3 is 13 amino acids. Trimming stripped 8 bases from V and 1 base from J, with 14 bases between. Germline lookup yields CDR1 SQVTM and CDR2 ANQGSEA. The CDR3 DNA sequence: TGCAGCACCTGGGCAACGGCGAACACTGAAGCTTTCTTT. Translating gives CSTWATANTEAFF. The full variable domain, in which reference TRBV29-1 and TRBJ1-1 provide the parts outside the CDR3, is SAVISQKPSRDICQRGTSLTIQCQVDSQVTMMFWYRQQPGQSLTLIATANQGSEATYESGFVIDKFPISRPNLTFSTLTVSNMSPEDSSIYLCSTWATANTEAFFGQGTRLTVV.

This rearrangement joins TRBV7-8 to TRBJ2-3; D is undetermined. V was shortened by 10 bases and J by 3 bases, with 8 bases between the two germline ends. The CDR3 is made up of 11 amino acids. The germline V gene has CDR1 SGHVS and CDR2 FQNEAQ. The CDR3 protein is CATTNTDTQYF. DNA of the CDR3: TGTGCCACCACAAATACAGATACGCAGTATTTT. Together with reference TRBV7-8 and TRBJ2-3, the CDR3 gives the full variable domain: GAGVSQSPRYKVAKRGQDVALRCDPISGHVSLFWYQQALGQGPEFLTYFQNEAQLDKSGLPSDRFFAERPEGSVSTLKIQRTQQEDSAVYLCATTNTDTQYFGPGTRLTVL.

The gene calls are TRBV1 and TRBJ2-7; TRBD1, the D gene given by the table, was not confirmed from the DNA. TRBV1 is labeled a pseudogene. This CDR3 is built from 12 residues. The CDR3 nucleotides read TGCACCAGCAGGACAGGGCGCGACGAGCAGTACTTC. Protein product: CTSRTGRDEQYF.

Written as DNA, the CDR3 is TGCAGTGCGAATCCCAGGGTTTGGGCCAAAAACATTCAGTACTTC. Protein product: CSANPRVWAKNIQYF. J is TRBJ2-4 and V is TRBV20-1; weak D call: TRBD1 (5 bases). Trimming cost V 6 bases and J 1 base, with 16 bases left between them. The CDR3 is made up of 15 amino acids. The germline V gene encodes CDR1 DFQATT and CDR2 SNEGSKA (reference sequence).

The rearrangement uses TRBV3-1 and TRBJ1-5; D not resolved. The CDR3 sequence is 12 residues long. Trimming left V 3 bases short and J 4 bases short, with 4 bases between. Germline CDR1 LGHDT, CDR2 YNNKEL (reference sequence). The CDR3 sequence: CASSQVNQPQHF. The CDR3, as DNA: TGTGCCAGCAGCCAGGTAAATCAGCCCCAGCATTTT.

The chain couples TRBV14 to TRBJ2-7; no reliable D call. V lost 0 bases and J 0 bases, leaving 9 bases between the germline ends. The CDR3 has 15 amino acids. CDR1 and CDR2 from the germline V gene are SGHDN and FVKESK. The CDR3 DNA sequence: TGTGCCAGCAGCCAAGACACCGAAAGCTCCTACGAGCAGTACTTC. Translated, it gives CASSQDTESSYEQYF.

The CDR3 is CASSPGGTGTQYF. The CDR3 DNA is TGTGCCAGCAGCCCGGGCGGGACAGGGACGCAGTATTTT. V and J are TRBV3-1 and TRBJ2-3; TRBD1 matches at 9 bases. Germline assignment: CDR1 LGHDT and CDR2 YNNKEL (reference sequence). The J segment lost 9 bases and the V segment lost 4 bases, leaving 5 bases of the junction unmatched. CDR3 length: 13 residues.

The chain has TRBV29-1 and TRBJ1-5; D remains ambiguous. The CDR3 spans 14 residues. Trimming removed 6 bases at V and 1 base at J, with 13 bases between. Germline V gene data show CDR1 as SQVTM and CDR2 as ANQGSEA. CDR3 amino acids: CSVGLLGSNQPQHF. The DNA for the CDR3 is TGCAGCGTGGGTCTGTTGGGGAGCAATCAGCCCCAGCATTTT.

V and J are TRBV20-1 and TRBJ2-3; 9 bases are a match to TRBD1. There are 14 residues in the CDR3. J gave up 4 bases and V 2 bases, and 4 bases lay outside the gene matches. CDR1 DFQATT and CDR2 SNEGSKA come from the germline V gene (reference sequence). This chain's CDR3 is CSARTGGIADTQYF. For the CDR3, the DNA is TGCAGTGCTAGAACAGGGGGCATTGCAGATACGCAGTATTTT.

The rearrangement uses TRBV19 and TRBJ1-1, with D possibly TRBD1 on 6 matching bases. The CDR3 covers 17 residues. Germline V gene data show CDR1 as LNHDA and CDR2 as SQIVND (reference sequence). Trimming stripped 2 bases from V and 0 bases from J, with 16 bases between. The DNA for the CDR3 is TGTGCCAGTAGTATAACCCAGGGGAGCTTCATGAACACTGAAGCTTTCTTT. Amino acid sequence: CASSITQGSFMNTEAFF.

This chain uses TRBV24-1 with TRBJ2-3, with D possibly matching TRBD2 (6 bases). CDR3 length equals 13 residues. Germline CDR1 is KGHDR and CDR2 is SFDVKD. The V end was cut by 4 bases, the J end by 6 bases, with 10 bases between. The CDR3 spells CATSDVGGDTQYF. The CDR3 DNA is TGTGCCACCAGTGACGTGGGGGGTGATACGCAGTATTTT.

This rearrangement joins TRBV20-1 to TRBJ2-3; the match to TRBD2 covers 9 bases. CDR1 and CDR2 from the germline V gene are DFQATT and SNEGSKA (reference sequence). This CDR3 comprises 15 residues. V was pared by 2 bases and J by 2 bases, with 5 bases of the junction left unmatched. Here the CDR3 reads CSARSSSGVTDTQYF. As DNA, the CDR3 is TGCAGTGCTAGAAGCTCTAGCGGGGTCACAGATACGCAGTATTTT.

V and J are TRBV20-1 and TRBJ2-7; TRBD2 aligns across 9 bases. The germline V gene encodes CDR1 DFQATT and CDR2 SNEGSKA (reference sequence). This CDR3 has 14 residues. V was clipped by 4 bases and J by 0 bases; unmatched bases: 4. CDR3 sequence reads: CSAIPTSGSYEQYF. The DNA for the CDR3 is TGCAGTGCTATCCCGACTAGCGGCTCCTACGAGCAGTACTTC.

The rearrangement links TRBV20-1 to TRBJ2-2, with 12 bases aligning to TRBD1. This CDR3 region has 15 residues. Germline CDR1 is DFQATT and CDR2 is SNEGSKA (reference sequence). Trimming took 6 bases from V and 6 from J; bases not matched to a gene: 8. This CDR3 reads CSATGTGGAPGELFF. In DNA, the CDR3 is TGCAGTGCAACCGGGACAGGGGGCGCTCCCGGGGAGCTGTTTTTT.

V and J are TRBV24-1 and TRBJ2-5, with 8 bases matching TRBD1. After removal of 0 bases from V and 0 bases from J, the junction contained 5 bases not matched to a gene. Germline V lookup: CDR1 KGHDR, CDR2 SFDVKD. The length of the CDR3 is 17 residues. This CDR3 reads CATSDLGQGGYQETQYF. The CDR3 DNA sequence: TGTGCCACCAGTGATTTGGGACAGGGTGGGTACCAAGAGACCCAGTACTTC.

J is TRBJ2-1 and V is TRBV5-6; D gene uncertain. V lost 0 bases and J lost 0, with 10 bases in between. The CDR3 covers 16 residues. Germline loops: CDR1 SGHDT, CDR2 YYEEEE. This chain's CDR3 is CASSLGGPSSYNEQFF. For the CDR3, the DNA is TGTGCCAGCAGCTTGGGCGGTCCGAGCTCCTACAATGAGCAGTTCTTC.

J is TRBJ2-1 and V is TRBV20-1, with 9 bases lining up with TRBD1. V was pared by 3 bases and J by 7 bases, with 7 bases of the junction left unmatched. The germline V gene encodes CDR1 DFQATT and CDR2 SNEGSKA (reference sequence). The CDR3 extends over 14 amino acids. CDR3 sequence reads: CSASPTGGWNEQFF. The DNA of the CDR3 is TGCAGTGCTAGCCCGACAGGGGGGTGGAATGAGCAGTTCTTC.

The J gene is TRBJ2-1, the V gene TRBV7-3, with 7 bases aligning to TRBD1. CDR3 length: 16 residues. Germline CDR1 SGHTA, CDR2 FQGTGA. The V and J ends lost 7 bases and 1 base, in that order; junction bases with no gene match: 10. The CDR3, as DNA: TGTGCCAGCAACTCAAAGACAGGGTCATCCTACAATGAGCAGTTCTTC. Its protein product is CASNSKTGSSYNEQFF.

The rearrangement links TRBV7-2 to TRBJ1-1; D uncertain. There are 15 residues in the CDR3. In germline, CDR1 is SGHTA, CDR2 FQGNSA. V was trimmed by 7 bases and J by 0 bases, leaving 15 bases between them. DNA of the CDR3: TGTGCCAGCACCCGTTCTTGGTCGGTGAACACTGAAGCTTTCTTT. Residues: CASTRSWSVNTEAFF.

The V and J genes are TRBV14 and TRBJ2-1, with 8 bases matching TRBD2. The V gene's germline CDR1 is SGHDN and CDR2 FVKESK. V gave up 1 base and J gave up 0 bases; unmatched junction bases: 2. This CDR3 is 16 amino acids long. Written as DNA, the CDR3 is TGTGCCAGCAGCCAAGCTAGCGGGTTCTCCTACAATGAGCAGTTCTTC. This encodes CASSQASGFSYNEQFF.

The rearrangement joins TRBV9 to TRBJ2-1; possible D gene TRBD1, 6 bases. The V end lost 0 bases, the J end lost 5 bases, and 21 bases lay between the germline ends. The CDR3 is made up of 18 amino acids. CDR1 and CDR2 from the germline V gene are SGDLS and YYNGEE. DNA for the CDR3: TGTGCCAGCAGCGTAGCCCCAACGGAAAAGACAGGAGACAATGAGCAGTTCTTC. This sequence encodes CASSVAPTEKTGDNEQFF.

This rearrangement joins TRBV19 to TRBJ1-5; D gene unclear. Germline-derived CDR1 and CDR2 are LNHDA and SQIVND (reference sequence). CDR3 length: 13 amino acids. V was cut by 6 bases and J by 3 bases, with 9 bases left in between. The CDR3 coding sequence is TGTGCCAGTAGGCCGGGCCCCAATCAGCCCCAGCATTTT. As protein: CASRPGPNQPQHF.